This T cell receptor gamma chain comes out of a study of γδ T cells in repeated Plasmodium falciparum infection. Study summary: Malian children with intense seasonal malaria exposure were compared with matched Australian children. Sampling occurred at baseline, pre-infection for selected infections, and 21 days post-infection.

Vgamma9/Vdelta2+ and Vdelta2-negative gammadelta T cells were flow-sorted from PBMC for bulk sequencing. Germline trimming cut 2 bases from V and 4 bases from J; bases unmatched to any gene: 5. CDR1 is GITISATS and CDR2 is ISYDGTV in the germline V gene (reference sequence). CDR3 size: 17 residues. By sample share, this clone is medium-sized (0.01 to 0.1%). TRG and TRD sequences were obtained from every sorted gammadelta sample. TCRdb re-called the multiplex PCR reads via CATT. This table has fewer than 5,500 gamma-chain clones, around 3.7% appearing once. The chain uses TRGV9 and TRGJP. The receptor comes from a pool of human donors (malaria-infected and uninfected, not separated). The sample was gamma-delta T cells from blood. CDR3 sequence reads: CALWEELQELGKKIKVF. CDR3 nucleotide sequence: TGTGCCTTGTGGGAGGAATTACAAGAGTTGGGCAAAAAAATCAAGGTATTT.